Following are 14 T cell receptor beta chains from one sample sequenced in a study of blood T cell repertoires in COVID-19. The table came from immunoSEQ multiplex PCR; TCRdb's copy has only in-frame clones and leaves some out. Among about 140,000 clones, more than 70% were seen once, and the ten largest hold around 8.5%. The source material was peripheral blood. The receptors come from a woman aged 60-75 years with acute or convalescent COVID-19.

This clone came up a few times. Here the CDR3 reads CASSYGTGGNSPLHF. The CDR3 coding sequence is TGTGCCAGCAGTTACGGGACCGGGGGGAATTCACCCCTCCACTTT. V and J are TRBV6-5 and TRBJ1-6; tentative D call: TRBD1 (5 bases). The CDR3 has 15 amino acids. The V gene lost 2 bases and the J gene lost 7 bases, with 12 bases spanning the gap. Germline CDR1 and CDR2: MNHEY and SVGAGI.

The chain recombines TRBV29-1 with TRBJ2-7; 8 bases match TRBD2. Unmatched junction bases numbered 6, after V lost 5 bases and J lost 0 bases. Germline CDR1 SQVTM, CDR2 ANQGSEA. This CDR3 has 14 residues. CDR3 region: CSVTGGDLSYEQYF. As DNA, the CDR3 is TGCAGCGTTACCGGGGGGGACCTCTCCTACGAGCAGTACTTC.

The chain uses TRBV11-2 and TRBJ1-2; D is possibly TRBD1 (6 bases). The germline V and J ends were trimmed by 8 bases and 1 base, with 14 bases remaining between them. Looked up from germline, CDR1 is SGHAT and CDR2 is FQNNGV. The length of the CDR3 is 14 residues. The CDR3 DNA is TGTGCCAGCGCACGGGACACGATTAACTATGGCTACACCTTC. This translates into CASARDTINYGYTF.

CDR3 nucleotide sequence: TGTGCCAGCAGCCTGGGACAGGGGGTCGGTGGCTACACCTTC. It codes for CASSLGQGVGGYTF. This sequence joins TRBV5-6 and TRBJ1-2, with 11 nucleotides matching TRBD1. CDR3 length: 14 amino acids. Germline loops: CDR1 SGHDT, CDR2 YYEEEE. V was pared by 4 bases and J by 7 bases, with 6 bases of the junction left unmatched.

This clone occurred once. The rearrangement links TRBV11-2 to TRBJ2-1; tentative D call: TRBD2 (6 bases). Germline CDR1 SGHAT, CDR2 FQNNGV. The V end was cut by 2 bases, the J end by 5 bases, with 10 bases between. The CDR3 is made up of 14 amino acids. Here the CDR3 reads CASSLYTGDNEQFF. The CDR3, as DNA: TGTGCCAGCAGCTTATACACGGGAGACAATGAGCAGTTCTTC. Full variable domain (rest looked up from reference TRBV11-2 and TRBJ2-1): EAGVAQSPRYKIIEKRQSVAFWCNPISGHATLYWYQQILGQGPKLLIQFQNNGVVDDSQLPKDRFSAERLKGVDSTLKIQPAKLEDSAVYLCASSLYTGDNEQFFGPGTRLTVL.

This rearrangement joins TRBV15 to TRBJ2-7; 10 nucleotides agree with TRBD2. The V and J ends lost 6 bases and 6 bases, in that order; junction bases with no gene match: 8. The CDR3 length is 14 residues. The V gene's germline CDR1 is LNHNV and CDR2 YYDKDF (reference sequence). The DNA for the CDR3 is TGTGCCACCAGTGTGAGCGGGGGGGCCCCCGAGCAGTACTTC. This gives the protein CATSVSGGAPEQYF. The whole variable domain, remainder taken from reference TRBV15 and TRBJ2-7, is DAMVIQNPRYQVTQFGKPVTLSCSQTLNHNVMYWYQQKSSQAPKLLFHYYDKDFNNEADTPDNFQSRRPNTSFCFLDIRSPGLGDTAMYLCATSVSGGAPEQYFGPGTRLTVT.

CDR3 nucleotide sequence: TGTGCCAGCAGTTCCGTCGGGGAGCAGTACTTC. It specifies CASSSVGEQYF. This chain joins TRBV28 and TRBJ2-7; no firm D call. Germline CDR1 and CDR2: MDHEN and SYDVKM. This CDR3 comprises 11 residues. The ends were cut back, 4 bases at V and 7 bases at J, with 8 bases in the middle.

The rearrangement links TRBV5-4 to TRBJ2-7, with 11 nucleotides matching TRBD2. The CDR3 consists of 17 residues. Germline V gene lookup returns CDR1 SGHNT and CDR2 YYREEE (reference sequence). V trimming: 4 bases; J trimming: 0 bases; junction bases outside the gene matches: 9. The chain's CDR3 is CASSLTRLAGLSYEQYF. As DNA, the CDR3 is TGTGCCAGCAGCCTCACTCGACTAGCGGGGCTCTCCTACGAGCAGTACTTC.

The chain combines TRBV5-1 with TRBJ2-3; TRBD1 matches at 10 bases. Trimming removed 4 bases from V and 1 base from J; junction bases left unmatched: 6. From germline, CDR1 is SGHRS and CDR2 YFSETQ. The CDR3 extends over 16 amino acids. The CDR3: CASSITTGGGTDTQYF. For the CDR3, the DNA is TGCGCCAGCAGCATCACGACAGGGGGCGGCACAGATACGCAGTATTTT. Combining the CDR3 with reference TRBV5-1 and TRBJ2-3 gives the whole variable domain KAGVTQTPRYLIKTRGQQVTLSCSPISGHRSVSWYQQTPGQGLQFLFEYFSETQRNKGNFPGRFSGRQFSNSRSEMNVSTLELGDSALYLCASSITTGGGTDTQYFGPGTRLTVL.

The chain has TRBV5-4 and TRBJ2-2, with D unclear. V lost 0 bases and J 3 bases, leaving 3 bases between the germline ends. Germline CDR1 reads SGHNT; CDR2 reads YYREEE (reference sequence). This CDR3 has 13 amino acids. The CDR3 sequence is CASSLADTGELFF. The CDR3 DNA reads TGTGCCAGCAGCTTGGCCGACACCGGGGAGCTGTTTTTT.

The chain employs TRBV15 and TRBJ2-2; 8 nucleotides align to TRBD1. The trim removed 5 bases at V and 4 bases at J, leaving 6 bases unmatched. This CDR3 has 15 residues. Germline lookup yields CDR1 LNHNV and CDR2 YYDKDF (reference sequence). The DNA of the CDR3 is TGTGCCACCAGCGCCCGACAGGGGTCCACCGGGGAGCTGTTTTTT. Residues: CATSARQGSTGELFF.

The CDR3 nucleotides are TGTGCCAGCAGCTTAGAGGGGGCCAAAAACATTCAGTACTTC. Its protein product is CASSLEGAKNIQYF. V and J are TRBV7-2 and TRBJ2-4; TRBD1 is a possible D gene (5 bases). Trimming removed 1 base at V and 1 base at J, with 5 bases between. The CDR3 is 14 residues long. Germline V gives CDR1 SGHTA, CDR2 FQGNSA.

The DNA of the CDR3 is TGTGCCAGTAGGCTAGCTAGCGGGGGGGCCTCTGAGCAGTTCTTC. Translation gives CASRLASGGASEQFF. This rearrangement joins TRBV19 to TRBJ2-1, with TRBD2 identical over 12 bases. Germline V CDR1 and CDR2: LNHDA, SQIVND (reference sequence). Losses at the gene ends were 6 bases for V and 9 bases for J; bases not matched to a gene: 9. The CDR3 loop spans 15 amino acids.

The CDR3 region has the DNA TGTGCCAGCAGCCCAAGGGGGGGAGGCTATGGCTACACCTTC. It translates to CASSPRGGGYGYTF. The chain couples TRBV9 to TRBJ1-2, with D maybe TRBD1 (6 bases). Trimming removed 4 bases at V and 4 bases at J, with 14 bases between. The CDR3 loop spans 14 amino acids. Germline CDR1 reads SGDLS; CDR2 reads YYNGEE. The complete variable domain, with remaining parts taken from reference TRBV9 and TRBJ1-2, reads DSGVTQTPKHLITATGQRVTLRCSPRSGDLSVYWYQQSLDQGLQFLIQYYNGEERAKGNILERFSAQQFPDLHSELNLSSLELGDSALYFCASSPRGGGYGYTFGSGTRLTVV.